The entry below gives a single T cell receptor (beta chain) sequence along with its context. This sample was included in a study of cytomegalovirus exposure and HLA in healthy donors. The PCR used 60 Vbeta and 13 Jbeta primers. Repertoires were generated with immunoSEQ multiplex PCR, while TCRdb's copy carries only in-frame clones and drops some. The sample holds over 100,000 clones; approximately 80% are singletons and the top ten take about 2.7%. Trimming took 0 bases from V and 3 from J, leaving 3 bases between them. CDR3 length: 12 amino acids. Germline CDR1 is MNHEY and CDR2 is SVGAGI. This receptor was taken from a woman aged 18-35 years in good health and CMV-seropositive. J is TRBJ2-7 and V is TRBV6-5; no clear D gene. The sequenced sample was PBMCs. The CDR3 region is CASSYSYYEQYF. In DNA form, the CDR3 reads TGTGCCAGCAGTTACTCGTACTACGAGCAGTACTTC.